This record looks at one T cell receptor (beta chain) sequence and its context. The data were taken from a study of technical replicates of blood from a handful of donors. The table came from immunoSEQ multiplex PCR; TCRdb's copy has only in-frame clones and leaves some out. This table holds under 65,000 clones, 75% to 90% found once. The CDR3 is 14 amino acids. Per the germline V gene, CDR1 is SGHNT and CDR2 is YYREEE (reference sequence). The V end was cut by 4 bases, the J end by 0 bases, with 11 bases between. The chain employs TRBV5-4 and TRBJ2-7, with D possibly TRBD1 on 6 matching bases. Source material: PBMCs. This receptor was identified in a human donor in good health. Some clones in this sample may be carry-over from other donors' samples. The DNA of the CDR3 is TGTGCCAGCAGCGGGCAAGGGGGCTCCTACGAGCAGTACTTC. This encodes CASSGQGGSYEQYF.